Below are 7 T cell receptor beta chains sequenced from a single sample in a study of beta chain features in type 1 diabetes. Study-wide findings and caveats: Shorter TCRB CDR3s, moderately but significantly so, marked every one of the four CD4+ subsets in Type 1 diabetes patients.

These receptors have no identified antigens. What was sequenced were expressed TCRB transcripts, since all of the isolated RNA had been reverse transcribed. This table comes from immunoSEQ multiplex PCR, and its TCRdb copy is limited to in-frame clones, with some not included. This table has 150,000 or so clones, over 55% appearing once. Material for sequencing was naive CD4+ T cells from blood. These receptors were obtained from a man aged 25 to 45 with type 1 diabetes.

V and J are TRBV5-6 and TRBJ2-5; perhaps TRBD1 as D (6 bases). This CDR3 comprises 15 residues. The V gene lost 2 bases and the J gene lost 5 bases, with 16 bases spanning the gap. Germline lookup yields CDR1 SGHDT and CDR2 YYEEEE. The CDR3 region has the DNA TGTGCCAGCAGCTTAGAACAGGGATTGGGGGAGACCCAGTACTTC. Protein sequence: CASSLEQGLGETQYF.

The rearrangement links TRBV11-2 to TRBJ2-1, with D tentatively TRBD1 (6 bases). V was cut by 1 base and J by 6 bases, with 10 bases left in between. From germline, CDR1 is SGHAT and CDR2 FQNNGV. The CDR3 runs 14 residues. Here the CDR3 DNA reads TGTGCCAGCAGCTTAGGGTTACAGGGCAATGAGCAGTTCTTC. Protein product: CASSLGLQGNEQFF. Filled out from reference TRBV11-2 and TRBJ2-1, the complete variable domain reads EAGVAQSPRYKIIEKRQSVAFWCNPISGHATLYWYQQILGQGPKLLIQFQNNGVVDDSQLPKDRFSAERLKGVDSTLKIQPAKLEDSAVYLCASSLGLQGNEQFFGPGTRLTVL.

The genes are TRBV7-9 and TRBJ1-6; D is unresolved. CDR1 is SEHNR, CDR2 FQNEAQ, per germline (reference sequence). The CDR3 is 13 residues long. V was cut by 3 bases and J by 9 bases, with 9 bases left in between. Here the CDR3 DNA reads TGTGCCAGCAGCTTTGGGCTAGGTTCACCCCTCCACTTT. It encodes CASSFGLGSPLHF.

V and J are TRBV29-1 and TRBJ2-5; 9 bases agree with TRBD1. J was trimmed by 5 bases and V by 7 bases; bases with no gene match: 5. The CDR3 totals 12 residues. Germline V gene sequence: CDR1 SQVTM, CDR2 ANQGSEA. The CDR3 DNA reads TGCAGCGGAGGGACAGGGAGGGAGACCCAGTACTTC. It translates to CSGGTGRETQYF.

The chain couples TRBV19 to TRBJ2-7, with 7 bases matching TRBD1. Germline lookup yields CDR1 LNHDA and CDR2 SQIVND (reference sequence). The CDR3 is 14 residues long. V lost 5 bases and J lost 3; bases outside the gene matches: 7. CDR3 sequence: CASSDRDSHYEQYF. Here the CDR3 DNA reads TGTGCCAGTAGTGACCGGGACAGTCACTACGAGCAGTACTTC.

The chain links TRBV18 to TRBJ2-1; a possible D gene is TRBD1 (5 bases). The germline CDR1 and CDR2 sequences are KGHSH and LQKENI. The V end lost 3 bases, the J end lost 0 bases, and 15 bases lay between the germline ends. The CDR3 has 17 residues. CDR3: CASSPLYRTSSYNEQFF. The CDR3 nucleotides are TGTGCCAGCTCACCCCTTTACAGGACAAGCTCCTACAATGAGCAGTTCTTC.

This chain links TRBV7-9 with TRBJ2-7; D uncertain. The CDR3 covers 16 residues. V was clipped by 1 base and J by 2 bases, with 15 bases between them. Germline values: CDR1 SEHNR, CDR2 FQNEAQ (reference sequence). In nucleotides, the CDR3 is TGTGCCAGCAGCTTAGATTTTCCAGCCCGGACCTACGAGCAGTACTTC. Protein product: CASSLDFPARTYEQYF.